The sequence of this T cell receptor beta chain was determined in a study of blood T cells in healthy people across ages (dated by TCRdb to between 2015 and 2016). Study-wide context: Template switching captured roughly one uniquely barcoded TCR beta cDNA molecule per two T cells in model experiments. To avoid experimental bias, donors of different ages were spread randomly across the sequencing lanes. The study measured age-related changes in TCR beta repertoire diversity using deep sequencing normalized with unique cDNA molecular identifiers. Four age groups were formed from the donors: young (average about 17 years), middle-aged (approximately 41), aged (about 62) and long-lived (roughly 81). For two donors (one aged 18 to 30 and one aged 80 or older), the study analyzed two additional independent replicas of 1 million unique cDNA reads from the same blood draw.

The CDR3, from cysteine to phenylalanine, totals 14 residues. Kept here is only the CDR3 DNA, which spans 42 bases and is read in frame from base 1. V and J lose 5 bases and 3 bases, and a span of 11 bases separates them. CDR1 is given as SGHTA and CDR2 as FQGNSA, both from the germline V gene. A note on this clonotype: Its cognate antigen has yet to be identified. Base qualities were left out, and no much larger clone turns up one base away.

Library construction relied on 5' RACE. Sequencing took place on an Illumina HiSeq 2500. A second PCR of roughly 7 to 11 cycles was performed with a sample-barcoded 5' primer and a J-beta primer mix. A template-switch 5' adaptor carrying 12 random nucleotides introduced a unique molecular identifier onto each TCR beta cDNA molecule. At least 3 million CDR3-containing paired-end reads were obtained from each sample. First-strand cDNA was synthesized from all RNA with the Mint cDNA synthesis kit, primed by a TRBC-specific oligonucleotide. Following uracil-DNA glycosylase treatment, a first 18-cycle PCR with universal primers M1SS and BC2_uni_R was performed on all cDNA. The published analysis was carried out like this. Normalization of each sample was performed by random selection of 1 million high-quality reads, each carrying a distinct molecular identifier. Instead of being binned into consensus sequences, reads with shared molecular identifiers were discarded. MiTCR, set to a Q25 quality threshold and the strictest error-elimination algorithm, was used for CDR3 identification, clonotype clustering and error correction. A nonparametric unseen species model with Euler transformation was used to estimate lower-bound total TCR beta diversity. TCRdb trimmed the raw reads at Q25, called clones with MiXCR and kept productive beta chains. Each record represents a unique CDR3 protein, reported with the most common genes and DNA among its rows. The V and J calls shown here were made by TCRdb, not taken from the authors' results. The sample table contains 800,000 to 950,000 distinct CDR3 sequences; only one count was recorded for roughly 40% of them. The ten largest clones take up 10% to 15% of the sample.

The roughly 42 donors, aged about 6 to 90 years, were systemically healthy Caucasian individuals from Russia. About 10 milliliters of peripheral blood were drawn from each donor into EDTA-treated Vacutainer tubes. PBMCs were isolated by Ficoll-Paque density-gradient centrifugation, with at least 6 million obtained per sample. Trizol reagent was used to extract total RNA from PBMCs, with at least 6 micrograms per sample. For every donor, flow cytometry on a PBMC aliquot measured the percentage of naive CD45RAhigh/CD27high T cells. Results the study describes overall, beyond this receptor: Compared with the aged group, more naive CD4+ T cells, fewer expanded clones and increased TCR diversity were shown by the long-lived group, suggesting age selection. There was a strong correlation between observed TCR beta diversity and the percentage of naive T cells measured by flow cytometry. Bulk unsorted PBMC profiling prevented conclusive comparison of naive and antigen-experienced compartments. As age increased, observed TCR beta diversity per million T cells dropped in a roughly linear way, and a significant reduction was already evident by age about 40. Estimates of total diversity based on one million sequenced T cells were regarded as lower bounds and as underestimates. Because donor CMV infection status was unknown, age-related changes in expanded clonotypes were potentially confounded.

The chain links TRBV7-2 with TRBJ1-5; the D gene cannot be named for sure. Sequenced material: blood. This sequence was found in a man in his late teens or twenties in good health. In nucleotides, the sequence is TGTGCCAGCAGCGGAACCAGTTCCAATCAGCCCCAGCATTTT. This gives the protein CASSGTSSNQPQHF.